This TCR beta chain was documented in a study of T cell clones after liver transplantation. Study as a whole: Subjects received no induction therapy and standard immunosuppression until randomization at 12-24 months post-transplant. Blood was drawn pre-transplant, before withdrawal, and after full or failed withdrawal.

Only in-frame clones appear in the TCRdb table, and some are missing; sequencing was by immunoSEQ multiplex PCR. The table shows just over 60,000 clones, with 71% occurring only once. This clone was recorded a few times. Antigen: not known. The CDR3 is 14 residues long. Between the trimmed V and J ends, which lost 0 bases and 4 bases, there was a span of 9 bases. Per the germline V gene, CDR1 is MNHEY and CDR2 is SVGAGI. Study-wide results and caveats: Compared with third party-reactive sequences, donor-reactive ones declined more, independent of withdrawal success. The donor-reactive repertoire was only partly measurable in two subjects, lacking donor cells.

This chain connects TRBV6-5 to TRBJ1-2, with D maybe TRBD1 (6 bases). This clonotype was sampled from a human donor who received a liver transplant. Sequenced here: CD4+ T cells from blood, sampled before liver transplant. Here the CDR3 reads CASSYSTGIYGYTF. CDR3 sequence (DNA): TGTGCCAGCAGTTACTCGACAGGCATCTATGGCTACACCTTC.